This T cell receptor (beta chain) emerged from a study of blood T cell repertoires in COVID-19. TCRdb's copy holds only in-frame clones and misses some; the assay was immunoSEQ multiplex PCR. The top ten clones hold around 24% of a sample with around 180,000 clones, about 87% of them seen once. Germline-derived CDR1 and CDR2 are LNHDA and SQIVND (reference sequence). This CDR3 region has 14 residues. V gave up 6 bases and J gave up 2 bases; unmatched junction bases: 3. The chain uses TRBV19 and TRBJ1-4; 7 positions match TRBD1. The sequence derives from a man aged 60 to 69 with acute or convalescent COVID-19. What was sequenced was peripheral blood. Here the CDR3 reads CASRTGRTNEKLFF. Written as DNA, the CDR3 is TGTGCCAGTAGGACAGGGAGGACTAATGAAAAACTGTTTTTT.